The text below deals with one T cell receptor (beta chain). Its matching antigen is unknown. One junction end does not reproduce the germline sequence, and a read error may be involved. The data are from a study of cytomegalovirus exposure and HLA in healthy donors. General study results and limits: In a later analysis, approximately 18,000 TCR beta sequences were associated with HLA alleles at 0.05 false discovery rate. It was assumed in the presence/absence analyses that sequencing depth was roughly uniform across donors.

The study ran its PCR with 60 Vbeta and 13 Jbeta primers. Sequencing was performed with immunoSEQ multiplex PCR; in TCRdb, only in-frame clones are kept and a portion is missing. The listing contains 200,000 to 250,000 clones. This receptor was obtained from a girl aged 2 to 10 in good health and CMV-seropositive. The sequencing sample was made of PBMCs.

The CDR3 loop is CASGSSGMGTDTQYF. The CDR3 bases are TGTGCCAGCGGGAGTAGCGGGATGGGCACGGATACGCAGTATTTT. V usage is TRBV2 and J usage is TRBJ2-3; 8 bases are shared with TRBD2. This CDR3 spans 15 amino acids. Germline values: CDR1 SNHLY, CDR2 FYNNEI.